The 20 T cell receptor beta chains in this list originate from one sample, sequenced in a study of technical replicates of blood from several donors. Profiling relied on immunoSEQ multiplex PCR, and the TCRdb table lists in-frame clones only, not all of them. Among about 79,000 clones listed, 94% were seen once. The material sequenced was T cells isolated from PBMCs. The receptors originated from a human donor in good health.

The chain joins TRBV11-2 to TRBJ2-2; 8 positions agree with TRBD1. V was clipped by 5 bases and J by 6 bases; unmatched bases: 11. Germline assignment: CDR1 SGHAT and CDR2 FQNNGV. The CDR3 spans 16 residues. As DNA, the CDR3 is TGTGCCAGCAGCCCAAAGCCAGGGGGCTTGGCCGGGGAGCTGTTTTTT. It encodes CASSPKPGGLAGELFF.

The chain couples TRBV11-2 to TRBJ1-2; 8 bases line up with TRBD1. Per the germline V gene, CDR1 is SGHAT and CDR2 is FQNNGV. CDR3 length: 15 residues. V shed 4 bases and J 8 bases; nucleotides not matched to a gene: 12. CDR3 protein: CASSSNRGYGRGYTF. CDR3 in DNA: TGTGCCAGCAGCTCGAACAGGGGGTATGGGAGAGGCTACACCTTC.

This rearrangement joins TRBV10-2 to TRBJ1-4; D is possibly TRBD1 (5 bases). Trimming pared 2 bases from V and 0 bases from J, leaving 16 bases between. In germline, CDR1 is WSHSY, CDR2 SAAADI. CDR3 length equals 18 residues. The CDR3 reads CASSEGRVIVATNEKLFF. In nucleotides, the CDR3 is TGCGCCAGCAGTGAGGGCAGGGTTATCGTTGCAACTAATGAAAAACTGTTTTTT.

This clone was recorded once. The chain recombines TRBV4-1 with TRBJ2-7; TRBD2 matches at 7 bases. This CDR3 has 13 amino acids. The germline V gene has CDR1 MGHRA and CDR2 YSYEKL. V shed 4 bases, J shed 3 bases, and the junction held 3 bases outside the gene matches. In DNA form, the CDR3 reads TGCGCCAGCAGCCCTCGGACTAGCTACGAGCAGTACTTC. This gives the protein CASSPRTSYEQYF.

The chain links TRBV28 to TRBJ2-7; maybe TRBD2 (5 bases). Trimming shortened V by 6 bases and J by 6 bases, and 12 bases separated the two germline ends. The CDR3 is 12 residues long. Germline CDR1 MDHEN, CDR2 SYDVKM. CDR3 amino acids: CASSPRTAEQYF. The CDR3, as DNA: TGTGCCAGCAGCCCCCGGACTGCCGAGCAGTACTTC.

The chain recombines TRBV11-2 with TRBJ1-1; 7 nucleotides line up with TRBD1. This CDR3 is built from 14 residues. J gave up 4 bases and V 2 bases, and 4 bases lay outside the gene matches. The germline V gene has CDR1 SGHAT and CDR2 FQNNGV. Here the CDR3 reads CASSLQGGLTEAFF. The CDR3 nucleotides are TGTGCCAGCAGCTTACAGGGGGGACTCACTGAAGCTTTCTTT.

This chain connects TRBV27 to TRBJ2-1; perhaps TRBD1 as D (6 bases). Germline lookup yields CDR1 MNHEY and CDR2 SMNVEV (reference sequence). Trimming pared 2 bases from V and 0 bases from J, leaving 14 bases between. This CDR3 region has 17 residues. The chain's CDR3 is CASSLRAQGSSYNEQFF. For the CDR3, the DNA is TGTGCCAGCAGTTTAAGGGCACAGGGAAGCTCCTACAATGAGCAGTTCTTC.

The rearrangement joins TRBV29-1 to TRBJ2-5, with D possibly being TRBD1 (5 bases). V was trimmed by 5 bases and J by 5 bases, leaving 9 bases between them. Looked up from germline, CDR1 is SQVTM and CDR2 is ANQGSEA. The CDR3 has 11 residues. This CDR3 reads CSVWGLETQYF. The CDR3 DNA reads TGCAGCGTTTGGGGCTTGGAGACCCAGTACTTC.

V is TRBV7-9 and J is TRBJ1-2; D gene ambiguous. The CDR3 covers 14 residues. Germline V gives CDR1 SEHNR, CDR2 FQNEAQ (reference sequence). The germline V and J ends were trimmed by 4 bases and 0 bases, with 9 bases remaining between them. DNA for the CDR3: TGTGCCAGCAGCTCCCAGATAACTAACTATGGCTACACCTTC. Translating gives CASSSQITNYGYTF. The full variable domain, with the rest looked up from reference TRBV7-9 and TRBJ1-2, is DTGVSQNPRHKITKRGQNVTFRCDPISEHNRLYWYRQTLGQGPEFLTYFQNEAQLEKSRLLSDRFSAERPKGSFSTLEIQRTEQGDSAMYLCASSSQITNYGYTFGSGTRLTVV.

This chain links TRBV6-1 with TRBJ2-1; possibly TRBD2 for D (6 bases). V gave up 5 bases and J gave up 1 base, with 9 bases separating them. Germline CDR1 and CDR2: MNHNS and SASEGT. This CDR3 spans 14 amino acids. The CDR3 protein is CASSRGGSYNEQFF. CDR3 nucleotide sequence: TGTGCCAGCAGTCGGGGAGGATCCTACAATGAGCAGTTCTTC.

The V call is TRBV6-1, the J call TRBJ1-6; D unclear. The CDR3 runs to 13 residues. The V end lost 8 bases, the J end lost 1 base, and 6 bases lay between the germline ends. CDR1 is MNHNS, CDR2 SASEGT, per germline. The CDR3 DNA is TGTGCCAGCTGGCAGTCCTATAATTCACCCCTCCACTTT. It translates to CASWQSYNSPLHF.

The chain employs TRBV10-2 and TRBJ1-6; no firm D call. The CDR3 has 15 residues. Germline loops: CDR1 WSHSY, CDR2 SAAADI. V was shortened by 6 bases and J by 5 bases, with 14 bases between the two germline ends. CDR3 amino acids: CASSALPGNNSPLHF. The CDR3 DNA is TGCGCCAGCAGCGCCCTCCCGGGAAATAATTCACCCCTCCACTTT.

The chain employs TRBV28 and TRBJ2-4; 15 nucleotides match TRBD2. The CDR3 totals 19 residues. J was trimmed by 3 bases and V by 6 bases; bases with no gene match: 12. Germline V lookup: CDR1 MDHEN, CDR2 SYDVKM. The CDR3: CASSPGLAGGPLVKNIQYF. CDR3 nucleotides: TGTGCCAGCAGCCCTGGACTAGCGGGAGGGCCTTTGGTCAAAAACATTCAGTACTTC.

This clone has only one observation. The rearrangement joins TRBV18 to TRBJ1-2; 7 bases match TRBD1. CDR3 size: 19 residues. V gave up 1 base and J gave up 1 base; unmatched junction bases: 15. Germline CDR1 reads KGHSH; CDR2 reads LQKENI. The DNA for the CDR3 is TGTGCCAGCTCACCACGTGGGTTTAAGGGGGCCTCGGTTAACTATGGCTACACCTTC. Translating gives CASSPRGFKGASVNYGYTF.

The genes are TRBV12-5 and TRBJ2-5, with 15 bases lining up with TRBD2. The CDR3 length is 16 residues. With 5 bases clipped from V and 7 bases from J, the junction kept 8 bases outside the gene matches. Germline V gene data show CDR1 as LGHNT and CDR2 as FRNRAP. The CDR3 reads CASGPRTSGGDATQYF. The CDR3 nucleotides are TGTGCTAGTGGTCCACGGACTAGCGGGGGGGACGCGACCCAGTACTTC.

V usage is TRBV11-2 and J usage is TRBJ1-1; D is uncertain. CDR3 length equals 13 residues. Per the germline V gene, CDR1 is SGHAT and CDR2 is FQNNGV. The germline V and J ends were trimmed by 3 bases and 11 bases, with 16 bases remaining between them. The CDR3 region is CASSLYAADPAFF. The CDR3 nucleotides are TGTGCCAGCAGCTTGTACGCAGCGGACCCCGCTTTCTTT.

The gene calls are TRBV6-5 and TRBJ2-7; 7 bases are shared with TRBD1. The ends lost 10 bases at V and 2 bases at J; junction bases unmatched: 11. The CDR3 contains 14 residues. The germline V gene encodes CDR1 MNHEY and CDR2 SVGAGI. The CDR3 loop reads CATQLLGQPYEQYF. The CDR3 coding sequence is TGTGCCACTCAACTCTTGGGACAGCCCTACGAGCAGTACTTC.

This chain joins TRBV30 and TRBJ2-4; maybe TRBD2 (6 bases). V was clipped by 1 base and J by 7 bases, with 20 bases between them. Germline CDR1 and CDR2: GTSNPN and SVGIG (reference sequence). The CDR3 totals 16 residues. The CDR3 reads CAWSDSSREPENIQYF. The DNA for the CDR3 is TGTGCCTGGAGTGACTCTTCCCGGGAGCCTGAGAACATTCAGTACTTC.

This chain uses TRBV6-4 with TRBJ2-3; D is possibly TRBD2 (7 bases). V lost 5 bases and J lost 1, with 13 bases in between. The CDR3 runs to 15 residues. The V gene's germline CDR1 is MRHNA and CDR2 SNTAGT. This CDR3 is CASSLRRGRTDTQYF. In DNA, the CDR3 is TGTGCCAGCAGTCTCCGGCGGGGGCGCACAGATACGCAGTATTTT.

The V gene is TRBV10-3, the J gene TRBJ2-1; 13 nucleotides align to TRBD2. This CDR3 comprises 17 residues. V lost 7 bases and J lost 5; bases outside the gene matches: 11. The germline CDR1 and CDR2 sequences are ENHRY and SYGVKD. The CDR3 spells CAITQILLAGGNNEQFF. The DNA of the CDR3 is TGTGCCATCACCCAGATACTACTAGCGGGGGGGAACAATGAGCAGTTCTTC.